The 8 T cell receptor beta chains presented below share a single source sample, sequenced in a study of human T cells and chemical hapten exposure (dated by TCRdb to about 2021). The method was 5' RACE. The sample was run on an Illumina MiSeq. TCRdb reworked the public reads: Q25 trimming with fastp, MiXCR clone assembly, productive beta chains retained. Rows matching on CDR3 protein sequence are summarized as one entry with the most common DNA and genes. This sample holds 110,000 to 150,000 distinct CDR3 sequences; roughly 4% were observed only once. The ten largest clones take up about 1.3% of the sample. Total RNA was extracted from unfractionated whole blood that had been collected in Tempus Blood RNA tubes. Source of these receptors: a female donor in good health.

This clonotype was seen repeatedly, ten times or more. The chain combines TRBV4-2 with TRBJ1-4, with D unresolved. Germline V lookup: CDR1 LGHNA, CDR2 YNFKEQ. The CDR3 consists of 16 residues. The V gene lost 0 bases and the J gene lost 5 bases, with 13 bases spanning the gap. CDR3 sequence reads: CASSQDIRSWNEKLFF. CDR3 DNA: TGTGCCAGCAGCCAAGATATTCGGTCATGGAATGAAAAACTGTTTTTT.

This clonotype showed up many times. The rearrangement joins TRBV5-1 to TRBJ2-5, with 7 bases identical to TRBD1. The CDR3 runs to 16 residues. The trim removed 4 bases at V and 1 base at J, leaving 10 bases unmatched. The V gene's germline CDR1 is SGHRS and CDR2 YFSETQ. Written as DNA, the CDR3 is TGCGCCAGCAGCAAACAACCGACAGGGTCCCAAGAGACCCAGTACTTC. Translating it yields CASSKQPTGSQETQYF.

This clonotype showed up many times. The rearrangement links TRBV2 to TRBJ1-1; D is perhaps TRBD1 (5 bases). The CDR3 sequence is 14 residues long. Between the trimmed V and J ends, which lost 8 bases and 1 base, there was a span of 14 bases. The germline V gene encodes CDR1 SNHLY and CDR2 FYNNEI. The CDR3 region has the DNA TGTGCCAGCCAACCTAACAGGAGGAACACTGAAGCTTTCTTT. This encodes CASQPNRRNTEAFF.

This clonotype showed up many times. CDR3 in DNA: TGTGCCAGCAGCTTAAAGCGGGATTTAAATACGCAGTATTTT. Translated: CASSLKRDLNTQYF. V and J are TRBV7-2 and TRBJ2-3; 7 positions agree with TRBD2. CDR1 and CDR2 from the germline V gene are SGHTA and FQGNSA. V was clipped by 2 bases and J by 7 bases; unmatched bases: 6. CDR3 length: 14 residues.

This clonotype was observed at least ten times. The CDR3 reads CASSLTGESHGYTF. CDR3 coding DNA: TGCGCCAGCAGCTTGACAGGGGAGAGCCATGGCTACACCTTC. This sequence joins TRBV5-1 and TRBJ1-2; the match to TRBD1 covers 7 bases. The CDR3 spans 14 residues. In germline, CDR1 is SGHRS, CDR2 YFSETQ. The V segment lost 1 base and the J segment 6 bases; nucleotides outside the gene matches: 6.

This clonotype was counted ten times or more. Here the CDR3 reads CASSQGIDTRFNYGYTF. Written as DNA, the CDR3 is TGCGCCAGCAGCCAAGGAATAGACACTCGCTTTAACTATGGCTACACCTTC. V gene TRBV4-3 combines with J gene TRBJ1-2; D uncertain. V lost 1 base and J 1 base, leaving 16 bases between the germline ends. This CDR3 contains 17 residues. The germline V gene has CDR1 LGHNA and CDR2 YSLEER.

The V call is TRBV11-3, the J call TRBJ2-3, with a possible D match to TRBD2 (6 bases). The CDR3 loop spans 14 amino acids. V dropped 1 base and J dropped 4 bases, with 9 bases sitting between them. Germline CDR1 reads SGHNT; CDR2 reads YENEEA. The CDR3 loop is CASSLGTMPDTQYF. CDR3 coding DNA: TGTGCCAGCAGCTTAGGGACTATGCCAGATACGCAGTATTTT.

This clonotype has a count of ten or more. This rearrangement joins TRBV20-1 to TRBJ1-5; D may be TRBD1 (5 bases). This CDR3 is built from 13 residues. Germline values: CDR1 DFQATT, CDR2 SNEGSKA (reference sequence). V lost 6 bases, J lost 1 base, and 10 bases lay in between. In DNA, the CDR3 is TGCAGTGCCACGGGACCGAGCAATCAGCCCCAGCATTTT. Translating it yields CSATGPSNQPQHF.